The next 12 T cell receptor beta chains were all read from a single sample in a study of cytomegalovirus exposure and HLA in healthy donors. 13 Jbeta primers and 60 Vbeta primers were used for the PCR. The table came from immunoSEQ multiplex PCR; TCRdb's copy has only in-frame clones and leaves some out. The sample carries about 190,000 clones, about four fifths recorded once. The sequenced material came from PBMCs. The receptor set was obtained from a man in his thirties or forties in good health and CMV-seropositive.

The rearrangement links TRBV7-3 to TRBJ2-1; 8 nucleotides line up with TRBD2. Trimming cost V 6 bases and J 5 bases; bases outside gene matches: 9. The CDR3 contains 15 residues. The V gene's germline CDR1 is SGHTA and CDR2 FQGTGA. The CDR3 protein is CASRSGAGVHNEQFF. The CDR3 DNA reads TGTGCCAGCAGGTCCGGAGCGGGGGTTCACAATGAGCAGTTCTTC. Full variable domain (rest looked up from reference TRBV7-3 and TRBJ2-1): GAGVSQTPSNKVTEKGKYVELRCDPISGHTALYWYRQSLGQGPEFLIYFQGTGAADDSGLPNDRFFAVRPEGSVSTLKIQRTERGDSAVYLCASRSGAGVHNEQFFGPGTRLTVL.

In its sample, this clone was seen a few times. V and J are TRBV7-6 and TRBJ2-7, with 8 bases identical to TRBD2. Germline CDR1 and CDR2: SGHVS and FNYEAQ. This CDR3 contains 13 residues. Germline trimming cut 2 bases from V and 3 bases from J; bases unmatched to any gene: 0. CDR3 nucleotide sequence: TGTGCCAGCAGCTTAAGCGGGGGCTACGAGCAGTACTTC. This translates into CASSLSGGYEQYF.

This rearrangement joins TRBV6-6 to TRBJ2-7; a possible D gene is TRBD1 (6 bases). CDR1 is MNHNY and CDR2 is SVGAGI in the germline V gene (reference sequence). V was clipped by 6 bases and J by 1 base, with 13 bases between them. The CDR3 has 14 amino acids. This chain's CDR3 is CASSSGHPSYEQYF. CDR3 nucleotides: TGTGCCAGCAGCTCGGGACACCCATCCTACGAGCAGTACTTC.

This chain links TRBV5-4 with TRBJ1-3, with D possibly being TRBD1 (6 bases). The CDR3 covers 13 residues. Trimming cost V 4 bases and J 4 bases, with 9 bases left between them. Per the germline V gene, CDR1 is SGHNT and CDR2 is YYREEE (reference sequence). In DNA form, the CDR3 reads TGTGCCAGCAGCACGGGACAAGGAAACACCATATATTTT. It translates to CASSTGQGNTIYF.

A note on this clone: Sequence at one end of the junction differs from germline and may be a read error. The chain employs TRBV7-7 and TRBJ2-3; possibly TRBD2 for D (5 bases). CDR3 length equals 15 residues. The germline V gene encodes CDR1 SSHAT and CDR2 FNYEAQ (reference sequence). The chain's CDR3 is CASSLGLGDTDTQYF. CDR3 bases: TGTGCTAGCAGCTTAGGTCTCGGGGACACAGATACGCAGTATTTT.

This chain connects TRBV19 to TRBJ2-5; D is undetermined. The germline V and J ends were trimmed by 5 bases and 6 bases, with 16 bases remaining between them. Germline CDR1 and CDR2: LNHDA and SQIVND (reference sequence). This CDR3 region has 14 residues. The CDR3 protein is CASSLGSRPKTQYF. The CDR3 DNA follows: TGTGCCAGTAGTCTTGGGTCTAGACCAAAGACCCAGTACTTC.

The CDR3 region has the DNA TGTGCCAGCAGCCTAGGACGGGAAGAGGCCCTCCACTTT. It codes for CASSLGREEALHF. The V and J genes are TRBV9 and TRBJ1-6; no reliable D call. CDR1 is SGDLS, CDR2 YYNGEE, per germline. The CDR3 runs to 13 residues. V gave up 4 bases and J gave up 14 bases, with 16 bases separating them.

This rearrangement joins TRBV28 to TRBJ1-6, with 8 bases aligning to TRBD1. Germline-derived CDR1 and CDR2 are MDHEN and SYDVKM. CDR3 length: 15 residues. Unmatched junction bases numbered 5, after V lost 5 bases and J lost 5 bases. The CDR3 sequence: CASSPGQGNNSPLHF. In nucleotides, the CDR3 is TGTGCCAGCAGTCCAGGACAGGGCAATAATTCACCCCTCCACTTT.

The DNA for the CDR3 is TGCAGCGTTGAAGATCGGTCCCTCCCAGATACGCAGTATTTT. As protein: CSVEDRSLPDTQYF. The V call is TRBV29-1, the J call TRBJ2-3, with unresolved D. The germline V gene has CDR1 SQVTM and CDR2 ANQGSEA. The ends were cut back, 0 bases at V and 4 bases at J, with 11 bases in the middle. The CDR3 sequence is 14 residues long.

V usage is TRBV9 and J usage is TRBJ1-2; TRBD1 might be the D (5 bases). From germline, CDR1 is SGDLS and CDR2 YYNGEE. Between the trimmed V and J ends, which lost 0 bases and 1 base, there was a span of 7 bases. The length of the CDR3 is 14 residues. The CDR3 is CASSVDRGNYGYTF. In nucleotides, the CDR3 is TGTGCCAGCAGCGTAGATAGGGGTAACTATGGCTACACCTTC.

This chain connects TRBV12-5 to TRBJ1-4; D is uncertain. Trimming took 6 bases from V and 8 from J, leaving 13 bases between them. This CDR3 has 13 amino acids. Germline CDR1 LGHNT, CDR2 FRNRAP. The chain's CDR3 is CASGAGKGEKLFF. CDR3 in DNA: TGTGCTAGTGGCGCGGGGAAAGGGGAAAAACTGTTTTTT.

This clone was seen a few times. The chain recombines TRBV27 with TRBJ1-5; the D gene is possibly TRBD1 (5 bases). The germline gives CDR1 MNHEY, CDR2 SMNVEV (reference sequence). Trimming took off 5 bases at V and 5 bases at J, with 13 bases between the two ends. The CDR3 covers 14 residues. The CDR3 region is CASSLTGAHQPQHF. CDR3 sequence (DNA): TGTGCCAGCAGTCTCACAGGAGCCCATCAGCCCCAGCATTTT.